This T cell receptor beta chain comes out of a study of blood T cell repertoires in COVID-19. Produced via immunoSEQ multiplex PCR; TCRdb's table is partial and in-frame only. Here the sample spans roughly 170,000 clones, approximately 84% being singletons. Sequences were obtained from peripheral blood. This TCR derives from a human donor in a cohort sampled during active COVID-19.

Here the CDR3 reads CASSPGGSTEAFF. The CDR3 bases are TGCGCCAGCAGCCCAGGGGGGAGTACTGAAGCTTTCTTT. The gene calls are TRBV5-1 and TRBJ1-1; 7 nucleotides align to TRBD1. Per germline, CDR1 SGHRS and CDR2 YFSETQ. The trim removed 4 bases at V and 5 bases at J, leaving 5 bases unmatched. This CDR3 spans 13 amino acids.